One sample yielded the 10 T cell receptor beta chains listed below, sequenced in a study of OX40 agonist ivuxolimab in advanced cancers. The assay was immunoSEQ multiplex PCR, and TCRdb's table has in-frame clones only and misses some. The table shows approximately 96,000 clones, with about 92% occurring only once. The sample consisted of CD4+ or CD8+ T cells sorted from blood, taken in a trial of the OX40 agonist ivuxolimab. The receptors here all came from an adult with an advanced solid tumor such as melanoma, head and neck, liver or kidney cancer.

The chain combines TRBV7-2 with TRBJ1-6, with 9 bases aligning to TRBD1. Germline CDR1 reads SGHTA; CDR2 reads FQGNSA. This CDR3 comprises 14 residues. After removal of 5 bases from V and 7 bases from J, the junction contained 3 bases not matched to a gene. CDR3 sequence: CASSIGTGNSPLHF. In nucleotides, the CDR3 is TGTGCCAGCAGCATCGGGACAGGGAATTCACCCCTCCACTTT.

The V call is TRBV7-6, the J call TRBJ2-7, with D maybe TRBD1 (6 bases). Germline-derived CDR1 and CDR2 are SGHVS and FNYEAQ. The CDR3 totals 12 residues. Deletions cut 3 bases from V and 9 bases from J, with 12 bases between. The CDR3, as DNA: TGTGCCAGCAGCTTTGACAGGTCCGGGCAGTACTTC. Translation gives CASSFDRSGQYF.

The V call is TRBV2, the J call TRBJ2-1, with D possibly TRBD1 on 6 matching bases. The CDR3 covers 11 residues. The germline V gene encodes CDR1 SNHLY and CDR2 FYNNEI. Trimming took 8 bases from V and 9 from J, leaving 11 bases between them. The CDR3 is CASGRGGEQFF. The CDR3 DNA follows: TGTGCCAGCGGCAGAGGGGGTGAGCAGTTCTTC. The variable domain in full, completed from reference TRBV2 and TRBJ2-1, reads EPEVTQTPSHQVTQMGQEVILRCVPISNHLYFYWYRQILGQKVEFLVSFYNNEISEKSEIFDDQFSVERPDGSNFTLKIRSTKLEDSAMYFCASGRGGEQFFGPGTRLTVL.

This sequence joins TRBV13 and TRBJ2-3; 8 bases match TRBD2. V was clipped by 4 bases and J by 13 bases; unmatched bases: 19. The CDR3 has 16 amino acids. Germline V lookup: CDR1 PRHDT, CDR2 FYEKMQ (reference sequence). CDR3 DNA: TGTGCCAGCAGCTCCATTTCCTTAGCGGGGAGTAGTTCGAAGTATTTT. Its translation is CASSSISLAGSSSKYF.

The rearrangement uses TRBV29-1 and TRBJ2-5, with no clear D. Trimming pared 1 base from V and 5 bases from J, leaving 5 bases between. From germline, CDR1 is SQVTM and CDR2 ANQGSEA. There are 11 residues in the CDR3. This chain's CDR3 is CSVEVGETQYF. The CDR3 DNA is TGCAGCGTTGAAGTTGGCGAGACCCAGTACTTC.

J is TRBJ2-7 and V is TRBV20-1; tentatively, D is TRBD1 (6 bases). The CDR3 runs to 11 residues. CDR1 DFQATT and CDR2 SNEGSKA come from the germline V gene (reference sequence). The V end lost 6 bases, the J end lost 6 bases, and 12 bases lay between the germline ends. CDR3 sequence: CSARTVSEQYF. Written as DNA, the CDR3 is TGCAGTGCCCGGACAGTTTCCGAGCAGTACTTC.

This clone was recorded a few times. The chain has TRBV7-9 and TRBJ2-1, with 10 bases identical to TRBD2. V shed 1 base and J 9 bases; nucleotides not matched to a gene: 6. The length of the CDR3 is 15 residues. Germline-derived CDR1 and CDR2 are SEHNR and FQNEAQ (reference sequence). CDR3 DNA sequence: TGTGCCAGCAGCTTAGTCAGCGGGAGGGCACTTGAGCAGTTCTTC. Its protein is CASSLVSGRALEQFF.

This clone was seen once. This CDR3 reads CASSAIQGATNEQFF. The CDR3 region has the DNA TGTGCCAGCAGTGCTATACAGGGGGCTACTAATGAGCAGTTCTTC. The genes are TRBV9 and TRBJ2-1, with TRBD1 matching 9 bases. Germline lookup yields CDR1 SGDLS and CDR2 YYNGEE. Losses at the gene ends were 5 bases for V and 7 bases for J; bases not matched to a gene: 10. The CDR3 spans 15 residues. The full variable domain, its missing parts supplied by reference TRBV9 and TRBJ2-1, is DSGVTQTPKHLITATGQRVTLRCSPRSGDLSVYWYQQSLDQGLQFLIQYYNGEERAKGNILERFSAQQFPDLHSELNLSSLELGDSALYFCASSAIQGATNEQFFGPGTRLTVL.

The rearrangement joins TRBV5-4 to TRBJ2-3; the D is unclear. Trimming cost V 0 bases and J 5 bases, with 16 bases left between them. The CDR3 has 16 residues. Germline V gives CDR1 SGHNT, CDR2 YYREEE (reference sequence). CDR3 amino acids: CASSLALGPAQDTQYF. The CDR3 region has the DNA TGTGCCAGCAGCTTGGCCCTAGGGCCTGCACAAGATACGCAGTATTTT. The variable domain in full, with the rest retrieved from reference TRBV5-4 and TRBJ2-3, is ETGVTQSPTHLIKTRGQQVTLRCSSQSGHNTVSWYQQALGQGPQFIFQYYREEENGRGNFPPRFSGLQFPNYSSELNVNALELDDSALYLCASSLALGPAQDTQYFGPGTRLTVL.

The chain recombines TRBV7-2 with TRBJ2-7, with 11 bases identical to TRBD2. Germline assignment: CDR1 SGHTA and CDR2 FQGNSA. This CDR3 contains 16 residues. The V gene end was trimmed by 5 bases and the J gene end by 6 bases; junction bases not matched to a gene: 12. CDR3 sequence: CASSTSLAGGLSEQYF. As DNA, the CDR3 is TGTGCCAGCAGCACCTCCCTAGCGGGAGGTTTAAGCGAGCAGTACTTC.